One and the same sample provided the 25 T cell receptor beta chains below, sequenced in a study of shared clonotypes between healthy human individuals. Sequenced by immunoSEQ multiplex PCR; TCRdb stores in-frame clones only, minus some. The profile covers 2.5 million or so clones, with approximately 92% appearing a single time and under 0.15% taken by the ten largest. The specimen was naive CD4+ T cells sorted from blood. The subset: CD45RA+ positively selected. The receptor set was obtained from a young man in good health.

CDR3 DNA: TGTGCCAGCAGAGTCCGGGACCACACAGATACGCAGTATTTT. Translated: CASRVRDHTDTQYF. This sequence joins TRBV2 and TRBJ2-3, with D perhaps being TRBD1 or TRBD2 (5 bases each). Looked up from germline, CDR1 is SNHLY and CDR2 is FYNNEI. This CDR3 spans 14 amino acids. The ends were cut back, 6 bases at V and 2 bases at J, with 12 bases in the middle.

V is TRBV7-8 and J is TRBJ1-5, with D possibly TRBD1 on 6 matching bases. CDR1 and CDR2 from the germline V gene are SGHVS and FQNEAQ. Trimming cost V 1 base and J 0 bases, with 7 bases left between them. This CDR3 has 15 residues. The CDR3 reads CASSLDRVSNQPQHF. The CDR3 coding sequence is TGTGCCAGCAGCTTAGACAGGGTTAGCAATCAGCCCCAGCATTTT.

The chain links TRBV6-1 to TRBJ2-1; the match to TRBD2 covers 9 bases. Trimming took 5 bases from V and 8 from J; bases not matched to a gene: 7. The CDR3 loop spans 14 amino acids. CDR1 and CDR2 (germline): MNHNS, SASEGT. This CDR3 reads CASSFSGGGDEQFF. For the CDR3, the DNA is TGTGCCAGCAGTTTTAGCGGGGGTGGCGATGAGCAGTTCTTC.

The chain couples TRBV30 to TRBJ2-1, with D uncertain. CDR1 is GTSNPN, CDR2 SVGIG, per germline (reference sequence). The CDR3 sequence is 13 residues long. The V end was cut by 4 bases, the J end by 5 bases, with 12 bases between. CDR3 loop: CAWTPRTDNEQFF. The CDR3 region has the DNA TGTGCCTGGACGCCCCGTACGGACAATGAGCAGTTCTTC.

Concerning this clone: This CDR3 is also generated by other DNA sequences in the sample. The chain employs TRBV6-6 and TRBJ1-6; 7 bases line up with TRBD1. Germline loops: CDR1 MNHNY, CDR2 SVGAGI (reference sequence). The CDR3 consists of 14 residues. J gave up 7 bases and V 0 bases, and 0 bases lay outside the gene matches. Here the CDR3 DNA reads TGTGCCAGCAGTTACTCAGGGGGCAATTCACCCCTCCACTTT. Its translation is CASSYSGGNSPLHF.

In DNA, the CDR3 is TGTGCCAGCAGTGAATCACAGGGGCGAGAGCAGTACTTC. Encoded protein: CASSESQGREQYF. This chain uses TRBV25-1 with TRBJ2-7; 7 bases map to TRBD1. Unmatched junction bases numbered 4, after V lost 1 base and J lost 7 bases. Germline CDR1 is MGHDK and CDR2 is SYGVNS. This CDR3 is 13 amino acids long.

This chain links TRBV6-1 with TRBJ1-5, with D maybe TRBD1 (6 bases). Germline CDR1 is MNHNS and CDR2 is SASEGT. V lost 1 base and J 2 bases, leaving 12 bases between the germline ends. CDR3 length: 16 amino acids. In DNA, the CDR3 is TGTGCCAGCAGTGAAGAGGGGGGGTTAGGCAATCAGCCCCAGCATTTT. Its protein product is CASSEEGGLGNQPQHF.

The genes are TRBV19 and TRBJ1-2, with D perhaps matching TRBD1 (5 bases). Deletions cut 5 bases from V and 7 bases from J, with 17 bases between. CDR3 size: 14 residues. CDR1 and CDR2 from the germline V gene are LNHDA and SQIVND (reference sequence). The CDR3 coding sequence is TGTGCCAGTAGTCCCCGGCAGGGAATCAGTGGCTACACCTTC. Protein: CASSPRQGISGYTF.

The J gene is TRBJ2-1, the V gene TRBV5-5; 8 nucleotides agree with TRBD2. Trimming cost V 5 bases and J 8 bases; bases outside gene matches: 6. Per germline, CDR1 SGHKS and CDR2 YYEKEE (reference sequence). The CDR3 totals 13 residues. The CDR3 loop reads CASSGLAVDEQFF. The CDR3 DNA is TGTGCCAGCAGTGGACTAGCAGTCGATGAGCAGTTCTTC.

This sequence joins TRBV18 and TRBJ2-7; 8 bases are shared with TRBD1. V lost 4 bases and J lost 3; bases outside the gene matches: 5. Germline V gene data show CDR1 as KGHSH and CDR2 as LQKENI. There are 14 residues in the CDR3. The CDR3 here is CASSRTGPIYEQYF. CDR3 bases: TGTGCCAGCTCACGGACAGGGCCCATCTACGAGCAGTACTTC.

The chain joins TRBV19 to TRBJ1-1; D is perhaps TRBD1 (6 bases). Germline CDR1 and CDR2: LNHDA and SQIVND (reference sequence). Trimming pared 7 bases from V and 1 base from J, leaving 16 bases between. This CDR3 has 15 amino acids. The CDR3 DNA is TGTGCCAGTATCCCAGGGCGGGGGCGGAACACTGAAGCTTTCTTT. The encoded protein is CASIPGRGRNTEAFF.

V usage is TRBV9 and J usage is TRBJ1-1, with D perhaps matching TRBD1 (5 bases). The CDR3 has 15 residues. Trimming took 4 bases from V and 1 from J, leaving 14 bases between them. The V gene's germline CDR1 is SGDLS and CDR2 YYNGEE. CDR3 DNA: TGTGCCAGCAGCCCTTTTGGACATTCGAACACTGAAGCTTTCTTT. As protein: CASSPFGHSNTEAFF.

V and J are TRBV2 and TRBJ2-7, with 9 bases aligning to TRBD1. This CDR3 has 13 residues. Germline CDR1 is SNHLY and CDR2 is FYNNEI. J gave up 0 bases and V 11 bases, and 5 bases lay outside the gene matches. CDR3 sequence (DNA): TGTGCCGGGGGGGACAGGGTCTCCTACGAGCAGTACTTC. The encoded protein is CAGGDRVSYEQYF.

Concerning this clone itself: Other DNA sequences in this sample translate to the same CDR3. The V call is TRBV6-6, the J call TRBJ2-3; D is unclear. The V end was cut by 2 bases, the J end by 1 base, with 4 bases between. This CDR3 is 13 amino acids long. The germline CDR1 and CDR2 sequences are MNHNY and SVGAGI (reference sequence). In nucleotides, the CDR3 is TGTGCCAGCAGTTACCAGGGCACAGATACGCAGTATTTT. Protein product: CASSYQGTDTQYF.

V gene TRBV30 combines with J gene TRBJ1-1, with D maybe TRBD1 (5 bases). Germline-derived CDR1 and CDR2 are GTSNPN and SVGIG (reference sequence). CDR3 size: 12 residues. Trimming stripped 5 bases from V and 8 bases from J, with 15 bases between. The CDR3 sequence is CAWGTRTTEAFF. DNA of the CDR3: TGTGCCTGGGGGACCCGGACTACCGAAGCTTTCTTT.

The CDR3: CASSFRGYEKLFF. The CDR3 DNA sequence: TGCGCCAGCAGCTTTCGAGGGTACGAAAAACTGTTTTTT. The chain has TRBV4-1 and TRBJ1-4, with D hard to call. Germline V gene data show CDR1 as MGHRA and CDR2 as YSYEKL. The CDR3 totals 13 residues. Trimming shortened V by 5 bases and J by 8 bases, and 12 bases separated the two germline ends.

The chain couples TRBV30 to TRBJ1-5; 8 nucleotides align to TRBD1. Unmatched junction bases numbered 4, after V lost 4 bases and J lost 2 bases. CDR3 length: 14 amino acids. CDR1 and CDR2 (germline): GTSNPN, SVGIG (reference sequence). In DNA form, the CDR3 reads TGTGCCTGGACCCAGGGGGCGGGCAATCAGCCCCAGCATTTT. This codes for CAWTQGAGNQPQHF.

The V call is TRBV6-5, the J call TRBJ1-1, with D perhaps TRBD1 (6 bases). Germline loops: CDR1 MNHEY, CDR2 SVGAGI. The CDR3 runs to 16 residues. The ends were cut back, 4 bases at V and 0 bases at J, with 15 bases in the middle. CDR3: CASSSHRVRLNTEAFF. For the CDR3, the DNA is TGTGCCAGCAGTTCCCACAGGGTCCGTCTGAACACTGAAGCTTTCTTT.

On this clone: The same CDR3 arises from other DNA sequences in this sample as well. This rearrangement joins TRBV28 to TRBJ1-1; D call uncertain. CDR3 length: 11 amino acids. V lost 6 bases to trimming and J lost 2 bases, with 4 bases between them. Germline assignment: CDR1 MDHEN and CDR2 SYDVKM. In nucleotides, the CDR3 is TGTGCCAGCAGCCAAAACACTGAAGCTTTCTTT. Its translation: CASSQNTEAFF.

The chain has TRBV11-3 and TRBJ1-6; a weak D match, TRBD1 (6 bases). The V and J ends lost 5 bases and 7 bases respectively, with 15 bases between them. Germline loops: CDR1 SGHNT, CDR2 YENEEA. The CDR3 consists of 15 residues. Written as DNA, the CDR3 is TGTGCCAGCAGCAAAGTGACAGGAGGAAATTCACCCCTCCACTTT. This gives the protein CASSKVTGGNSPLHF.

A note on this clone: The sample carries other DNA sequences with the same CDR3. CDR3 residues: CASSPKANTEAFF. In DNA, the CDR3 is TGTGCCAGCTCACCAAAGGCCAACACTGAAGCTTTCTTT. This chain connects TRBV18 to TRBJ1-1; no clear D. Germline values: CDR1 KGHSH, CDR2 LQKENI. The CDR3 length is 13 residues. V was trimmed by 2 bases and J by 2 bases, leaving 6 bases between them.

The CDR3 nucleotides are TGTGCCAGCAGTCCCCGACTAGGGCGCTCCTACGAGCAGTACTTC. Its protein product is CASSPRLGRSYEQYF. The chain links TRBV27 to TRBJ2-7, with D perhaps matching TRBD2 (6 bases). This CDR3 comprises 15 residues. Germline-derived CDR1 and CDR2 are MNHEY and SMNVEV (reference sequence). V lost 5 bases and J 0 bases, leaving 14 bases between the germline ends.

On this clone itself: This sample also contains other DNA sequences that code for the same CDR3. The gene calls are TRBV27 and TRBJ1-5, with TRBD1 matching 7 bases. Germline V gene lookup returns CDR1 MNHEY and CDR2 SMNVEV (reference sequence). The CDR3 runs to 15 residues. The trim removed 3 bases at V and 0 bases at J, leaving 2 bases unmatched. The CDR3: CASSLQGVSNQPQHF. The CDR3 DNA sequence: TGTGCCAGCAGTTTGCAGGGGGTTAGCAATCAGCCCCAGCATTTT.

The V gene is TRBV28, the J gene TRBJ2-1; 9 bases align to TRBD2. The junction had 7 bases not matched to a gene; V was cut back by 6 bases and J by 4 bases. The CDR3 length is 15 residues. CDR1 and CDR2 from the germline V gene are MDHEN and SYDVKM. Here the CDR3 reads CASRRGLAGYNEQFF. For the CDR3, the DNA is TGTGCCAGCAGGAGGGGGCTAGCGGGGTACAATGAGCAGTTCTTC.

DNA of the CDR3: TGTGCCTGCTCCCCGCAGGGGACAGGGGGAGGCTACACCTTC. This gives the protein CACSPQGTGGGYTF. J is TRBJ1-2 and V is TRBV30, with 11 bases matching TRBD1. The CDR3 extends over 14 amino acids. Germline V gene sequence: CDR1 GTSNPN, CDR2 SVGIG (reference sequence). V shed 6 bases and J 8 bases; nucleotides not matched to a gene: 11. The whole variable domain, remainder taken from reference TRBV30 and TRBJ1-2, is SQTIHQWPATLVQPVGSPLSLECTVEGTSNPNLYWYRQAAGRGLQLLFYSVGIGQISSEVPQNLSASRPQDRQFILSSKKLLLSDSGFYLCACSPQGTGGGYTFGSGTRLTVV.